The 6 T cell receptor beta chains in this list originate from one sample, sequenced in a study of blood T cell repertoires in COVID-19. TCRdb's copy holds only in-frame clones and misses some; the assay was immunoSEQ multiplex PCR. The sample yields about 240,000 clones, 82% seen once. Sequencing was performed on peripheral blood. Every receptor here comes from a woman aged 80 or older with COVID-19, enrolled during active disease.

The chain couples TRBV6-6 to TRBJ1-5, with D hard to call. V dropped 2 bases and J dropped 5 bases, with 10 bases sitting between them. Looked up from germline, CDR1 is MNHNY and CDR2 is SVGAGI (reference sequence). The CDR3 is 14 residues long. CDR3 coding DNA: TGTGCCAGCAGTTACCCCCCAACTTATCAGCCCCAGCATTTT. Protein: CASSYPPTYQPQHF.

The J gene is TRBJ1-2, the V gene TRBV28; D possibly corresponds to TRBD1 (6 bases). The germline gives CDR1 MDHEN, CDR2 SYDVKM. This CDR3 has 16 amino acids. V was cut by 3 bases and J by 0 bases, with 14 bases left in between. CDR3 in amino acids: CASSLGGGGPNYGYTF. The CDR3 nucleotides read TGTGCCAGCAGTTTGGGGGGGGGCGGACCTAACTATGGCTACACCTTC.

The chain recombines TRBV28 with TRBJ2-7; 11 bases align to TRBD1. Looked up from germline, CDR1 is MDHEN and CDR2 is SYDVKM. Trimming removed 5 bases from V and 0 bases from J; junction bases left unmatched: 6. The CDR3 is made up of 16 amino acids. In DNA, the CDR3 is TGTGCCAGCAGTCGCATGGGGACAGGGGGCTCCTACGAGCAGTACTTC. Amino acid sequence: CASSRMGTGGSYEQYF. The full variable domain, rest sourced from reference TRBV28 and TRBJ2-7, is DVKVTQSSRYLVKRTGEKVFLECVQDMDHENMFWYRQDPGLGLRLIYFSYDVKMKEKGDIPEGYSVSREKKERFSLILESASTNQTSMYLCASSRMGTGGSYEQYFGPGTRLTVT.

The rearrangement joins TRBV18 to TRBJ1-2, with D possibly matching TRBD1 (6 bases). CDR3 length equals 14 residues. Germline assignment: CDR1 KGHSH and CDR2 LQKENI. Deletions cut 1 base from V and 8 bases from J, with 14 bases between. CDR3 loop: CASSPRGGAGGYTF. CDR3 sequence (DNA): TGTGCCAGCTCACCACGCGGGGGCGCGGGCGGCTACACCTTC.

The count of this clone is one. The rearrangement uses TRBV4-1 and TRBJ2-3; 7 nucleotides line up with TRBD1. The germline CDR1 and CDR2 sequences are MGHRA and YSYEKL. CDR3 size: 15 residues. V gave up 1 base and J gave up 6 bases; unmatched junction bases: 7. The CDR3 protein is CASSQAGTASDTQYF. CDR3 bases: TGCGCCAGCAGCCAAGCCGGGACAGCGTCGGATACGCAGTATTTT.

The J gene is TRBJ1-1, the V gene TRBV6-6, with TRBD1 as a possible D gene (5 bases). Trimming removed 6 bases at V and 4 bases at J, with 12 bases between. The CDR3 totals 13 residues. CDR1 MNHNY and CDR2 SVGAGI come from the germline V gene (reference sequence). The CDR3 bases are TGTGCCAGCAGAGCAGGGAAGAGCACTGAAGCTTTCTTT. It is translated as CASRAGKSTEAFF.